One sample yielded the 23 T cell receptor beta chains listed below, sequenced in a study of radiotherapy plus CTLA-4 blockade in lung cancer. Assay used: immunoSEQ multiplex PCR; TCRdb lists only in-frame clones, some missing. The data hold about 51,000 clones, with roughly 77% observed a single time. The specimen comprised peripheral blood, sampled from a patient treated with radiotherapy plus ipilimumab. The receptors stem from a human donor with non-small cell lung cancer who had a complete response to radiotherapy plus ipilimumab.

V and J are TRBV4-1 and TRBJ2-7; no firm D call. The CDR3 runs 14 residues. CDR1 and CDR2 (germline): MGHRA, YSYEKL. V dropped 3 bases and J dropped 3 bases, with 12 bases sitting between them. CDR3 nucleotide sequence: TGCGCCAGCAGCCAGTCCCCCGCCAGCTACGAGCAGTACTTC. It yields the protein CASSQSPASYEQYF.

The J gene is TRBJ1-6, the V gene TRBV2; D gene unclear. Germline V gene lookup returns CDR1 SNHLY and CDR2 FYNNEI. The CDR3 is 12 amino acids. V was trimmed by 4 bases and J by 7 bases, leaving 5 bases between them. CDR3 nucleotide sequence: TGTGCCAGCAGTGTCCGGAATTCACCCCTCCACTTT. The encoded protein is CASSVRNSPLHF.

The chain couples TRBV28 to TRBJ2-2; D is undetermined. Trimming took 5 bases from V and 2 from J, leaving 9 bases between them. Germline V gene data show CDR1 as MDHEN and CDR2 as SYDVKM. This CDR3 has 14 residues. The DNA of the CDR3 is TGTGCCAGCAGTGAACATCGTAACACCGGGGAGCTGTTTTTT. Translating gives CASSEHRNTGELFF. The whole variable domain, filled in from reference TRBV28 and TRBJ2-2, reads DVKVTQSSRYLVKRTGEKVFLECVQDMDHENMFWYRQDPGLGLRLIYFSYDVKMKEKGDIPEGYSVSREKKERFSLILESASTNQTSMYLCASSEHRNTGELFFGEGSRLTVL.

The chain joins TRBV5-6 to TRBJ2-7; tentative D call: TRBD1 (6 bases). Germline CDR1 and CDR2: SGHDT and YYEEEE. V dropped 2 bases and J dropped 3 bases, with 15 bases sitting between them. CDR3 length: 15 residues. The DNA for the CDR3 is TGTGCCAGCAGCTTTACAGGGTTACCGATCTACGAGCAGTACTTC. It codes for CASSFTGLPIYEQYF. Full variable domain (rest looked up from reference TRBV5-6 and TRBJ2-7): DAGVTQSPTHLIKTRGQQVTLRCSPKSGHDTVSWYQQALGQGPQFIFQYYEEEERQRGNFPDRFSGHQFPNYSSELNVNALLLGDSALYLCASSFTGLPIYEQYFGPGTRLTVT.

The chain joins TRBV11-3 to TRBJ2-6; 7 bases are shared with TRBD1. Germline values: CDR1 SGHNT, CDR2 YENEEA. With V trimmed by 3 bases and J by 0 bases, 8 bases remained unmatched. The CDR3 is 18 amino acids. The CDR3 reads CASSFRTGGSSGANVLTF. CDR3 nucleotide sequence: TGTGCCAGCAGCTTCCGGACAGGTGGTTCCTCTGGGGCCAACGTCCTGACTTTC.

The chain combines TRBV11-3 with TRBJ2-1; TRBD1 agrees at 8 bases. CDR1 is SGHNT, CDR2 YENEEA, per germline. V gave up 5 bases and J gave up 3 bases; unmatched junction bases: 3. The CDR3 is 14 residues long. CDR3 in amino acids: CASSQGALYNEQFF. The CDR3 bases are TGTGCCAGCAGCCAGGGGGCTCTCTACAATGAGCAGTTCTTC.

The CDR3 sequence: CASSISGAGGGNYGYTF. In DNA, the CDR3 is TGTGCCAGTAGTATCTCCGGGGCTGGGGGGGGTAACTATGGCTACACCTTC. V usage is TRBV19 and J usage is TRBJ1-2; D is perhaps TRBD1 (5 bases). Looked up from germline, CDR1 is LNHDA and CDR2 is SQIVND (reference sequence). Trimming removed 3 bases from V and 1 base from J, with 18 bases in between. The CDR3 is made up of 17 amino acids.

This rearrangement joins TRBV7-9 to TRBJ2-2, with TRBD2 matching 8 bases. V was clipped by 1 base and J by 2 bases; unmatched bases: 3. Germline assignment: CDR1 SEHNR and CDR2 FQNEAQ (reference sequence). The CDR3 extends over 16 amino acids. The CDR3 coding sequence is TGTGCCAGCAGCTTAGGAGCGGGAGTAAACACCGGGGAGCTGTTTTTT. Its protein is CASSLGAGVNTGELFF.

This sequence joins TRBV10-3 and TRBJ1-5; no firm D call. Per the germline V gene, CDR1 is ENHRY and CDR2 is SYGVKD. V lost 0 bases and J 2 bases, leaving 11 bases between the germline ends. This CDR3 is 16 amino acids long. This CDR3 reads CAISESSSVGNQPQHF. The CDR3 DNA sequence: TGTGCCATCAGTGAGTCGAGTTCCGTCGGCAATCAGCCCCAGCATTTT.

The V and J genes are TRBV14 and TRBJ2-2; 7 nucleotides line up with TRBD2. V lost 0 bases and J lost 1; bases outside the gene matches: 2. CDR1 and CDR2 from the germline V gene are SGHDN and FVKESK. CDR3 size: 16 residues. The CDR3 protein is CASSQEREWNTGELFF. DNA of the CDR3: TGTGCCAGCAGCCAAGAGCGGGAGTGGAACACCGGGGAGCTGTTTTTT.

This clone was seen a handful of times. This chain uses TRBV19 with TRBJ2-7; possible D gene TRBD1, 5 bases. V was cut by 8 bases and J by 4 bases, with 9 bases left in between. The CDR3 runs 11 residues. CDR1 is LNHDA, CDR2 SQIVND, per germline (reference sequence). CDR3 residues: CASRQGYEQYF. The DNA for the CDR3 is TGTGCCAGTCGTCAGGGATACGAGCAGTACTTC.

This chain joins TRBV6-1 and TRBJ1-2; D not certain. This CDR3 is 11 amino acids long. Germline V gene lookup returns CDR1 MNHNS and CDR2 SASEGT. Trimming shortened V by 8 bases and J by 1 base, and 5 bases separated the two germline ends. This CDR3 is CASRSNYGYTF. For the CDR3, the DNA is TGTGCCAGCCGGAGTAACTATGGCTACACCTTC.

V usage is TRBV15 and J usage is TRBJ2-1, with TRBD2 matching over 11 bases. From germline, CDR1 is LNHNV and CDR2 YYDKDF (reference sequence). With 0 bases clipped from V and 6 bases from J, the junction kept 7 bases outside the gene matches. The CDR3 totals 17 residues. The CDR3: CATSRDQMTSGANEQFF. The CDR3 DNA sequence: TGTGCCACCAGCAGAGATCAAATGACTAGCGGGGCCAATGAGCAGTTCTTC.

The J gene is TRBJ1-2, the V gene TRBV19; 7 positions match TRBD1. There are 14 residues in the CDR3. J was trimmed by 1 base and V by 7 bases; bases with no gene match: 6. CDR1 LNHDA and CDR2 SQIVND come from the germline V gene (reference sequence). CDR3 nucleotides: TGTGCCAGTACCGCGACAGGGTTTAACTATGGCTACACCTTC. This sequence encodes CASTATGFNYGYTF.

This clone occurred a few times. The chain has TRBV7-9 and TRBJ1-4; a weak D match, TRBD1 (6 bases). This CDR3 has 14 amino acids. The V end lost 5 bases, the J end lost 3 bases, and 10 bases lay between the germline ends. CDR1 and CDR2 from the germline V gene are SEHNR and FQNEAQ (reference sequence). The CDR3 spells CASSPGQPNEKLFF. DNA of the CDR3: TGTGCCAGCAGCCCCGGACAGCCTAATGAAAAACTGTTTTTT.

The gene calls are TRBV2 and TRBJ2-7, with a weak D call TRBD1 (6 bases). The CDR3 runs to 16 residues. The germline gives CDR1 SNHLY, CDR2 FYNNEI. Trimming took 6 bases from V and 3 from J, leaving 21 bases between them. The CDR3 nucleotides are TGTGCCAGCAGCCGATCTAGGGACAACGGTATCTACGAGCAGTACTTC. This gives the protein CASSRSRDNGIYEQYF.

The chain employs TRBV30 and TRBJ1-6; 7 bases align to TRBD1. The CDR3 is 14 residues long. CDR1 GTSNPN and CDR2 SVGIG come from the germline V gene (reference sequence). V shed 3 bases and J 6 bases; nucleotides not matched to a gene: 5. CDR3 loop: CAWSLGQFNSPLHF. As DNA, the CDR3 is TGTGCCTGGAGCTTGGGACAGTTTAATTCACCCCTCCACTTT.

The DNA of the CDR3 is TGTGCCAGCAGCGGGACAGCTAACTATGGCTACACCTTC. This encodes CASSGTANYGYTF. V and J are TRBV7-2 and TRBJ1-2; 7 bases agree with TRBD1. J lost 0 bases, V lost 5 bases, and 0 bases had no gene match. There are 13 residues in the CDR3. Per the germline V gene, CDR1 is SGHTA and CDR2 is FQGNSA.

The chain employs TRBV7-2 and TRBJ1-1, with TRBD1 matching over 7 bases. This CDR3 contains 17 residues. V dropped 0 bases and J dropped 1; count of bases not matched to a gene: 8. CDR1 and CDR2 from the germline V gene are SGHTA and FQGNSA. The CDR3 is CASSLAGTAGKNTEAFF. The CDR3, as DNA: TGTGCCAGCAGCTTAGCAGGGACAGCCGGAAAGAACACTGAAGCTTTCTTT.

This clone occurred a few times. The V call is TRBV5-6, the J call TRBJ1-2, with D possibly being TRBD1 (6 bases). Trimming stripped 6 bases from V and 5 bases from J, with 17 bases between. From germline, CDR1 is SGHDT and CDR2 YYEEEE. The CDR3 has 14 amino acids. The CDR3 DNA sequence: TGTGCCAGCAATGCCCGTCTAGGGGGTTATGGCTACACCTTC. Its translation: CASNARLGGYGYTF.

This clone has just a few counts. This chain connects TRBV19 to TRBJ1-4, with TRBD1 as a possible D gene (5 bases). Germline CDR1 is LNHDA and CDR2 is SQIVND (reference sequence). Between the trimmed V and J ends, which lost 4 bases and 8 bases, there was a span of 20 bases. The length of the CDR3 is 16 residues. CDR3 protein: CASSTAPRAGREKLFF. The CDR3 DNA reads TGTGCCAGTAGTACCGCGCCTCGGGCAGGGAGGGAAAAACTGTTTTTT.

This clone was counted a single time. The chain uses TRBV6-6 and TRBJ1-5, with D tentatively TRBD1 (5 bases). The germline CDR1 and CDR2 sequences are MNHNY and SVGAGI (reference sequence). The CDR3 totals 13 residues. V was trimmed by 10 bases and J by 3 bases, leaving 13 bases between them. CDR3 amino acids: CATQTVLNQPQHF. The CDR3 DNA reads as TGTGCCACCCAGACAGTTCTCAATCAGCCCCAGCATTTT.

The rearrangement uses TRBV6-6 and TRBJ1-1; maybe TRBD1 (6 bases). V dropped 5 bases and J dropped 1 base, with 17 bases sitting between them. The CDR3 totals 16 residues. Germline loops: CDR1 MNHNY, CDR2 SVGAGI (reference sequence). CDR3: CASSLKGPGQNTEAFF. Written as DNA, the CDR3 is TGTGCCAGCAGTCTCAAAGGGCCGGGACAGAACACTGAAGCTTTCTTT.